The TCR beta chain described here comes from a study of cytomegalovirus exposure and HLA in healthy donors. General observations from the study: A link between a missense DCLRE1C variant and TCR beta V- and J-gene trimming emerged from a later analysis. In an earlier analysis, most TCR beta V segments were productive about 87% or about 30% of the time. Upon later analysis, HLA-associated TCR beta chains proved more clonally expanded than other, equally common chains.

In the PCR, 60 Vbeta and 13 Jbeta primers were used. Sequencing was performed with immunoSEQ multiplex PCR; in TCRdb, only in-frame clones are kept and a portion is missing. In total, the table holds some 62,000 clones. As concerns this clone: Its matching antigen is unknown.

J gave up 2 bases and V 1 base, and 1 base lay outside the gene matches. This CDR3 has 15 amino acids. CDR1 is SEHNR, CDR2 FQNEAQ, per germline (reference sequence). This chain connects TRBV7-9 to TRBJ2-7; 11 positions agree with TRBD2. This TCR was sampled from a young man in good health and CMV-seropositive. Sequencing used PBMCs. The CDR3 reads CASSLETSGAYEQYF. CDR3 in DNA: TGTGCCAGCAGCTTAGAGACTAGCGGGGCCTACGAGCAGTACTTC.